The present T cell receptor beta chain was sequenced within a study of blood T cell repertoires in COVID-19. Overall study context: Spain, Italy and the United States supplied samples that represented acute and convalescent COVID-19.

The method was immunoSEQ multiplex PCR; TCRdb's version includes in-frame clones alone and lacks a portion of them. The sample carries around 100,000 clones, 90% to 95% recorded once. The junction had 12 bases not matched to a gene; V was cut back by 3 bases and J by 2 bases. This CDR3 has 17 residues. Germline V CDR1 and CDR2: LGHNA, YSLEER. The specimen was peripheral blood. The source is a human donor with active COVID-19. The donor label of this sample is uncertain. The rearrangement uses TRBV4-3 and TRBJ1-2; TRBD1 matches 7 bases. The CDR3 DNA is TGCGCCAGCAGCCAGGAACATACAGGGGAAGGCAACTATGGCTACACCTTC. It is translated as CASSQEHTGEGNYGYTF.